This TCR beta chain is from a study of CD8 T cells in Susac syndrome. TEMRA cells were FACS-enriched, while CD8+ and CD4+ T cells were negatively isolated. V was cut by 2 bases and J by 3 bases, with 10 bases left in between. The CDR3 runs 14 residues. Germline V gives CDR1 PRHDT, CDR2 FYEKMQ (reference sequence). Roughly 0.45 to 1 ug RNA was reverse transcribed with random hexamers. An immunoSEQ multiplex PCR amplified TCR beta CDR3 over 54 Vbeta and 13 Jbeta. From the immunoSEQ multiplex PCR reads, TCRdb called clonotypes with MiXCR, one entry per CDR3 protein. Of some 150,000 distinct CDR3 sequences listed, just under 95% are singletons.

This clonotype originated in a human donor with multiple sclerosis. The material sequenced was CD8+ T cells from PBMCs. The chain uses TRBV13 and TRBJ2-5; the D gene is possibly TRBD2 (6 bases). CDR3 DNA: TGTGCCAGCAGCTTATCGGGCGGGAAAGAGACCCAGTACTTC. Amino acid sequence: CASSLSGGKETQYF.